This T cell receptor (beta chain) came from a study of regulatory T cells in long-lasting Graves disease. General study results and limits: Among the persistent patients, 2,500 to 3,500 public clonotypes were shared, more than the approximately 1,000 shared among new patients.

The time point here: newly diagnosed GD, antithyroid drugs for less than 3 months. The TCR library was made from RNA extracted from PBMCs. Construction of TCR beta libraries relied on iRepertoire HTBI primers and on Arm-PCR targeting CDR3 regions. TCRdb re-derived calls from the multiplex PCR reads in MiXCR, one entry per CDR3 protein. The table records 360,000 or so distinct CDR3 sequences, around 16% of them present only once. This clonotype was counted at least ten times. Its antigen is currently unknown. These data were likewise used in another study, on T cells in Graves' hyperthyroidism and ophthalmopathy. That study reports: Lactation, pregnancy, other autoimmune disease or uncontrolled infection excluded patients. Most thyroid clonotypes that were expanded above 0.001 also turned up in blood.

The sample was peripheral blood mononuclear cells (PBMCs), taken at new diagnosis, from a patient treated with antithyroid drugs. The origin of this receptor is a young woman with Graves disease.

DNA for the CDR3: TGTGCCAGCAGCCTAAGACTAGCGGAGCCCTACAATGAGCAGTTCTTC. Translation: CASSLRLAEPYNEQFF. The chain employs TRBV7-3 and TRBJ2-1, with 9 bases lining up with TRBD2. The V gene end was trimmed by 5 bases and the J gene end by 2 bases; junction bases not matched to a gene: 7. Germline CDR1 reads SGHTA; CDR2 reads FQGTGA. The CDR3 is 16 amino acids.